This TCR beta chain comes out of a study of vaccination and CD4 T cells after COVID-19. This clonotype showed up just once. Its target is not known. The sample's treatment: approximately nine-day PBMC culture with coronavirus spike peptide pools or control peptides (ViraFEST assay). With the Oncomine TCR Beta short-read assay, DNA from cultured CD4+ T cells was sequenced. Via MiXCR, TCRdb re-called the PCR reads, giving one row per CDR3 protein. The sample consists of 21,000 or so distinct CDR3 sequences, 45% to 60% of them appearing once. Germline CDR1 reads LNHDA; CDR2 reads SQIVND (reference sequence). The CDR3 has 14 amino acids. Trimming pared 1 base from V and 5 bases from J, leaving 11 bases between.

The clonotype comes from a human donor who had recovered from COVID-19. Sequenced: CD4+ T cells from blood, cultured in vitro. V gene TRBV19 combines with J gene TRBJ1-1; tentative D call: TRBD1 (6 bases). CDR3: CASSIVTGRTEAFF. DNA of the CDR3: TGTGCCAGTAGTATAGTTACAGGGAGGACTGAAGCTTTCTTT.